These T cell receptor beta chains were read from a single sample in a study of control samples from healthy donors and cancer patients. The assay was immunoSEQ multiplex PCR, and TCRdb's table has in-frame clones only and misses some. Of under 450,000 clones listed, roughly 90% are singletons. The sequencing sample was made of PBMCs. These TCRs come from a man aged 35 to 55 with head and neck cancer. Each CDR3 is given with its conserved first and last residue. A D gene is named only where the DNA matches it firmly. The size of a clone is reported for some rows only, either as once, few or many, or as a class for expanded clones.

>-|-|TRBV29-1|TRBJ2-3
TGCAGCGTACGACGAGGGGGGGAGGTCCCAGATACGCAGTATTTT
CSVRRGGEVPDTQYF
>-|TRBD1|TRBV10-1|TRBJ1-4
TGCGCCAGCAGTGAGTCGGGGGGACAGGGGGCTGTGTTTTTT
CASSESGGQGAVFF
>few|TRBD2|TRBV30|TRBJ2-7
TGTGCCTGGACTCCCCCTGGGAATAGCGGGAGGATTTTC
CAWTPPGNSGRIF
>-|-|TRBV6-5|TRBJ2-2
TGTGCCAGCAATCGGGGCACCGGGGAGCTGTTTTTT
CASNRGTGELFF
>once|-|TRBV5-1|TRBJ2-5
TGCGCCAGCAGCTTGGTCGTGGGAGTGGGAGAGACCCAGTACTTC
CASSLVVGVGETQYF
>-|-|TRBV27|TRBJ2-2
TGTGCCAGCAGGTTATACGGGGCAGGGCTATTATCCGGGGAGCTGTTTTTT
CASRLYGAGLLSGELFF
>-|-|TRBV28|TRBJ2-5
TGTGCCAGCAGTCTCCAGACCTCCAGTCAGTACTTC
CASSLQTSSQYF
>once|TRBD1|TRBV6-2/TRBV6-3|TRBJ2-1
TGTGCCAGCAGCCACCGGACAGGGAACAATGAGCAGTTCTTC
CASSHRTGNNEQFF
>-|-|TRBV10-1|TRBJ1-3
TGCGCCAGCAGTGAGTCCCGGGCGGACACCATATATTTT
CASSESRADTIYF
>-|TRBD1|TRBV5-1|TRBJ2-5
TGCGCCAGCAGCTTGGCGGCAGGGGGCTGGCAAGAGACCCAGTACTTC
CASSLAAGGWQETQYF
>-|TRBD1|TRBV2|TRBJ1-6
TGTGCCAGCAGGGCTCAGGGGGCGTTTAGGGATTCACCCCTCCACTTT
CASRAQGAFRDSPLHF
>-|-|TRBV27|TRBJ1-5
TGTGCCAGCAGTTTATACACTCATAGCAATCAGCCCCAGCATTTT
CASSLYTHSNQPQHF
>-|-|TRBV7-9|TRBJ2-7
TGTGCCAGCAGCTTAGACTGGTGGGAGCAGTACTTC
CASSLDWWEQYF
>-|TRBD1|TRBV5-4|TRBJ2-3
TGTGCCAGCAGCTTGAGTCTGGGACAGCATTTCACAGATACGCAGTATTTT
CASSLSLGQHFTDTQYF
>-|TRBD2|TRBV9|TRBJ2-2
TGTGCCAGCAGCGTAGGTAGCGGGGTGACTAGCCGTGGCACCGGGGAGCTGTTTTTT
CASSVGSGVTSRGTGELFF
>-|-|TRBV5-1|TRBJ2-6
TGCGTCAGTGACCGCAGCTCTGGGGCCAACGTCCTGACTTTC
CVSDRSSGANVLTF
>-|TRBD1|TRBV27|TRBJ2-7
TGTGCCATTCGGACAGGGGGTGGCGAGCAGTACTTC
CAIRTGGGEQYF
>-|-|TRBV6-6|TRBJ1-4
TGTGCCAGCAGCCGTGGGGAAAAACTGTTTTTT
CASSRGEKLFF
>-|-|TRBV24-1|TRBJ2-1
TGTGCCACCAGCAAGATGCAGGGGAGAAATGAGCAGTTCTTC
CATSKMQGRNEQFF
>-|-|TRBV7-2|TRBJ2-3
TGTGCCAGCAGCACCGCGGCGGGCGACGTCACAGATACGCAGTATTTT
CASSTAAGDVTDTQYF
>-|-|TRBV7-2|TRBJ1-5
TGTGCCAGCAGCGACCCAAATCAGCCCCAGCATTTT
CASSDPNQPQHF
>-|-|TRBV3-1/TRBV3-2|TRBJ2-1
TGTGCCAGCAGCCACCATAGTCAGGGTGGGTACAATGAGCAGTTCTTC
CASSHHSQGGYNEQFF
>-|-|TRBV7-9|TRBJ2-7
TGTGCCAGCAGCCGACAGTCCTCCTACGAGCAGTACTTC
CASSRQSSYEQYF
>-|-|TRBV19|TRBJ2-3
TGTGCCAGTAGTATGTCCGGTACTCTCCTGGATACGCAGTATTTT
CASSMSGTLLDTQYF
>-|-|TRBV7-2|TRBJ1-6
TGTGCCAGCAGCCTGAATACTTTCAAAGCGGGGTCACCCCTCCACTTT
CASSLNTFKAGSPLHF
>-|-|TRBV12-5|TRBJ1-1
TGTGCTAGTGGTTTGGTATTAACAGGGAAAGCGGCTGAAGCTTTCTTT
CASGLVLTGKAAEAFF
>-|TRBD1|TRBV7-8|TRBJ1-5
TGTGCCAGCAGCTTAGCAGGGGGCAGCAATCAGCCCCAGCATTTT
CASSLAGGSNQPQHF
>-|-|TRBV27|TRBJ1-6
TGTGCCAGCAGTTTTGGGCTAGCAGGGGATGTCGCCCTCCACTTT
CASSFGLAGDVALHF
>-|-|TRBV19|TRBJ1-5
TGTGCCAGTAGTATTCAAGGCGCAGGACAATATAGCAATCAGCCCCAGCATTTT
CASSIQGAGQYSNQPQHF
>-|TRBD1|TRBV4-3|TRBJ1-3
TGCGCCAGCAGCCCCGGGACAGGGGGCCGAAACACCATATATTTT
CASSPGTGGRNTIYF
>-|TRBD2|TRBV20-1|TRBJ2-1
TGCAGTGCTAGTATGGCGGGGGGGTACAATGAGCAGTTCTTC
CSASMAGGYNEQFF
>-|-|TRBV2|TRBJ2-2
TGTGCCAGCAGACCCCCGAGGGAGACCGGGGAGCTGTTTTTT
CASRPPRETGELFF
>-|-|TRBV5-8|TRBJ1-5
TGTGCCAGCAGCTTAGTGAGTCCCCAGCATTTT
CASSLVSPQHF
>few|-|TRBV2|TRBJ1-5
TGTGCCAGCAGTGGATCTGGTAATCAGCCCCAGCATTTT
CASSGSGNQPQHF
>-|-|TRBV27|TRBJ2-7
TGTGCCAGCAGTTTAAGGCAGACCTACGAGCAGTACTTC
CASSLRQTYEQYF
>-|-|TRBV28|TRBJ2-3
TGTGCCAGCAGTTTGTCCAAGAGGGGAAAGACAGATACGCAGTATTTT
CASSLSKRGKTDTQYF
>-|TRBD2|TRBV4-1|TRBJ2-1
TGCGCCAGCAGTCGGGCTAGCGGGAGCGATGAGCAGTTCTTC
CASSRASGSDEQFF
>-|-|TRBV28|TRBJ2-7
TGTGCCAGCAGTTTACCAGCCTTATCCTACGAGCAGTACTTC
CASSLPALSYEQYF
>once|-|TRBV7-9|TRBJ1-2
TGTGCCAGCAGCCCCTCTCAGGCCGGCTGGCCGACGGCCTACACCTTC
CASSPSQAGWPTAYTF
>-|-|TRBV29-1|TRBJ1-2
TGCAGCGTTGAATCTTTTCGGGCAGGCTATGGCTACACCTTC
CSVESFRAGYGYTF
>-|TRBD2|TRBV5-1|TRBJ2-1
TGCGCCAGCAGCCCGCGGGGGGACTCCTACAATGAGCAGTTCTTC
CASSPRGDSYNEQFF
>-|TRBD1|TRBV2|TRBJ1-6
TGTGCCAGCAAGGGACAGGGTAACAATTCACCCCTCCACTTT
CASKGQGNNSPLHF
>-|-|TRBV2|TRBJ2-6
TGTGCCAGCAGTGATCCCCTTGGGGAAACTGGGGCCAACGTCCTGACTTTC
CASSDPLGETGANVLTF
>-|-|TRBV2|TRBJ1-5
TGTGCCAGCAGTGGTTACCGGAATAGCAATCAGCCCCAGCATTTT
CASSGYRNSNQPQHF
>-|-|TRBV11-2|TRBJ2-7
TGTGCCAGCACCTTCACGGACAGCGGGGATCGGGAGCAGTACTTC
CASTFTDSGDREQYF
>-|TRBD1|TRBV19|TRBJ2-5
TGTGCCAGTACTCCCCGGAGAGGGGGCGGAGAGACCCAGTACTTC
CASTPRRGGGETQYF
>-|-|TRBV6-5|TRBJ2-5
TGTGCCAGCAGTTTCACTAGGTCCAAGGACCAGTACTTC
CASSFTRSKDQYF
>-|-|TRBV30|TRBJ1-2
TGTGCCTGGAGTGAAGGTGGCTATGGCTACACCTTC
CAWSEGGYGYTF
>-|-|TRBV30|TRBJ2-2
TGTGCCTGGAGTGTACCAGGGCTCCAAAACACCGGGGAGCTGTTTTTT
CAWSVPGLQNTGELFF
>-|-|TRBV28|TRBJ2-7
TGTGCCAGTAAGGACGTAGGGGACTACGAGCAGTACTTC
CASKDVGDYEQYF
>-|-|TRBV10-3|TRBJ1-3
TGTGCCATCAGGGACAGCCGCTCTGGAAACACCATATATTTT
CAIRDSRSGNTIYF
>many|-|TRBV5-4|TRBJ1-4
TGTGCCAGCAGCTTGGAGGACGGACTTAATGAAAAACTGTTTTTT
CASSLEDGLNEKLFF